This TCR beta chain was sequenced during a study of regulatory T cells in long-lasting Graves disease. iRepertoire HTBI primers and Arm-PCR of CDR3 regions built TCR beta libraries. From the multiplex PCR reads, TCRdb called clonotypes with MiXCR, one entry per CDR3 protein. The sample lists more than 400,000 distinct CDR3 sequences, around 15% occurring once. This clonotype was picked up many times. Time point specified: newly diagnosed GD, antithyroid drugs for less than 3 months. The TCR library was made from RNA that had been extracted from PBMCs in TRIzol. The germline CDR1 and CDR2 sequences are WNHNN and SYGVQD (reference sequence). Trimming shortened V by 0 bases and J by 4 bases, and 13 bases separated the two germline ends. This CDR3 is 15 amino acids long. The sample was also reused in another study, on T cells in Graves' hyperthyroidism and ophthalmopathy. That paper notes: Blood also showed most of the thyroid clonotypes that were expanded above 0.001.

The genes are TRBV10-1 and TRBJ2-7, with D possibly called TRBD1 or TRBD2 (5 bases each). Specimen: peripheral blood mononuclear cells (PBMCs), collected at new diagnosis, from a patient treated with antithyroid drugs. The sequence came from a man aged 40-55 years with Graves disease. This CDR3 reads CASSESGARWYEQYF. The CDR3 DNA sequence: TGCGCCAGCAGTGAGTCCGGGGCTCGTTGGTACGAGCAGTACTTC.